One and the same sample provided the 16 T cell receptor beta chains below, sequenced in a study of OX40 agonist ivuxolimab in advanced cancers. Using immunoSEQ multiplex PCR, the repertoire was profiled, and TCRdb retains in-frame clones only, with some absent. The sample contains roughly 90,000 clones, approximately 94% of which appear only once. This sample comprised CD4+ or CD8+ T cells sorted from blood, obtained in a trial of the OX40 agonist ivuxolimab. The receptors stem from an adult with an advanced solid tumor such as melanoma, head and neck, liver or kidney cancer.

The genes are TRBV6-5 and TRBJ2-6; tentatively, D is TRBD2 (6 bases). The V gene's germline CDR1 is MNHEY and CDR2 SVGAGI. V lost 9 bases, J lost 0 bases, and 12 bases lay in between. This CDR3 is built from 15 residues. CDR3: CASGLGGSGANVLTF. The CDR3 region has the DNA TGTGCCAGTGGATTGGGGGGCTCTGGGGCCAACGTCCTGACTTTC.

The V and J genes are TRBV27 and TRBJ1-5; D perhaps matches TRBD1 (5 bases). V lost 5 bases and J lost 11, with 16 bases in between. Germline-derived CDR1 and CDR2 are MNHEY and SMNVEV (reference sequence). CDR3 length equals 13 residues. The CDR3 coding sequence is TGTGCCAGCAGTCGTAGTGGGGGTGGGGCCCAGCATTTT. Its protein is CASSRSGGGAQHF.

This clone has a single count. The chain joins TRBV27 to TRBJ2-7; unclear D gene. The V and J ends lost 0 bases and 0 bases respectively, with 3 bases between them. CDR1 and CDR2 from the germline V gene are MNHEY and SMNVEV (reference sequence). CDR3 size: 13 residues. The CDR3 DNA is TGTGCCAGCAGTTTATCCCACTCCTACGAGCAGTACTTC. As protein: CASSLSHSYEQYF.

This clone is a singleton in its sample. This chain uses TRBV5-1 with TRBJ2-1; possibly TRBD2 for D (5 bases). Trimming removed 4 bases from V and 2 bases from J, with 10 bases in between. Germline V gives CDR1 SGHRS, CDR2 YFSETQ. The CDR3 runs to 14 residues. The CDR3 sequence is CASSVSGPYNEQFF. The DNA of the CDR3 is TGCGCCAGCAGCGTAAGCGGTCCCTACAATGAGCAGTTCTTC.

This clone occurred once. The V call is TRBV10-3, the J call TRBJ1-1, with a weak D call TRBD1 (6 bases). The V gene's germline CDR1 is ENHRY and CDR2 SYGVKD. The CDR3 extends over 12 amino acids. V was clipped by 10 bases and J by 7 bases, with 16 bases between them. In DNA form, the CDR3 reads TGTGCCACATGGACCGGGGGCGGTGAAGCTTTCTTT. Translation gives CATWTGGGEAFF.

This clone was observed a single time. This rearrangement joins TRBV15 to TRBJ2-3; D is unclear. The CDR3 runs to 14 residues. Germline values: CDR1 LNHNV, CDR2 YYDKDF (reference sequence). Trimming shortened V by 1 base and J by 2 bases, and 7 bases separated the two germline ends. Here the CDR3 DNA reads TGTGCCACCAGCAGAGTGGGCCACACAGATACGCAGTATTTT. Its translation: CATSRVGHTDTQYF.

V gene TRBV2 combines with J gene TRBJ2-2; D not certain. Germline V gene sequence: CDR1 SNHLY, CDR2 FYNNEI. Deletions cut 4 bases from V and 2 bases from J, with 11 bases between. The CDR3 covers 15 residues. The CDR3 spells CASSVDGTNTGELFF. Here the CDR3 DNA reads TGTGCCAGCAGTGTTGACGGAACAAACACCGGGGAGCTGTTTTTT.

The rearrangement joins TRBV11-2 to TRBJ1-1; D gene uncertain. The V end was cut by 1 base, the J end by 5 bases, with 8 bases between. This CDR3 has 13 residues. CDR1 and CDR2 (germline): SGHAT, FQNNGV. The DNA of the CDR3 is TGTGCCAGCAGCTTAGGCGGGCCGACTGAAGCTTTCTTT. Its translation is CASSLGGPTEAFF. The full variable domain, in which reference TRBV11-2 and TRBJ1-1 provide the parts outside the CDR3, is EAGVAQSPRYKIIEKRQSVAFWCNPISGHATLYWYQQILGQGPKLLIQFQNNGVVDDSQLPKDRFSAERLKGVDSTLKIQPAKLEDSAVYLCASSLGGPTEAFFGQGTRLTVV.

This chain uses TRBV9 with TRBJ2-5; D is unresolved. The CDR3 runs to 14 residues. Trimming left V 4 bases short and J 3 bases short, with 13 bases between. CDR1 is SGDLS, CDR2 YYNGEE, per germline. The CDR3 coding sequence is TGTGCCAGCAGCCTAGGGATTTCAGAAGAGACCCAGTACTTC. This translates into CASSLGISEETQYF.

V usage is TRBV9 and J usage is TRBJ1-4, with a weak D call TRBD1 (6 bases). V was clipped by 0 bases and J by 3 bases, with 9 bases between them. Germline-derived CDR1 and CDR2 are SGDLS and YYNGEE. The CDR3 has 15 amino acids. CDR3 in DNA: TGTGCCAGCAGCGTAGGGACAGCGGCTAATGAAAAACTGTTTTTT. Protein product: CASSVGTAANEKLFF.

Here the CDR3 DNA reads TGCAGCGCAGCGGCCCAGTACACCGGGGAGCTGTTTTTT. Its protein product is CSAAAQYTGELFF. The V call is TRBV29-1, the J call TRBJ2-2; D might be TRBD2 (5 bases). The V gene lost 7 bases and the J gene lost 3 bases, with 12 bases spanning the gap. Looked up from germline, CDR1 is SQVTM and CDR2 is ANQGSEA. The CDR3 spans 13 residues.

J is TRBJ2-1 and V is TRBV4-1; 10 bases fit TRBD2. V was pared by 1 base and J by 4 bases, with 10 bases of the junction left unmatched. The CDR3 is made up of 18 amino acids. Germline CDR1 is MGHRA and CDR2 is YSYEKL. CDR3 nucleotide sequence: TGCGCCAGCAGCCAAGCCCCATCGGGACTAGCGACTTACAATGAGCAGTTCTTC. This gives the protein CASSQAPSGLATYNEQFF.

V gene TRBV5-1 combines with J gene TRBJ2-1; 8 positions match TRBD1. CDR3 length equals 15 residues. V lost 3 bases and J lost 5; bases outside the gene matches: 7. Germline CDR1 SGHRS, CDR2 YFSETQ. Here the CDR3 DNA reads TGCGCCAGCAGCTCCCAAGACAGGGGACACAATGAGCAGTTCTTC. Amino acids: CASSSQDRGHNEQFF.

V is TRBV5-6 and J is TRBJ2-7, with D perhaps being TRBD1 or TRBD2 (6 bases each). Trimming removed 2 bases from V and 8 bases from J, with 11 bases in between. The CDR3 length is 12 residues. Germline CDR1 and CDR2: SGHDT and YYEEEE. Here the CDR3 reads CASSFGGHQQYF. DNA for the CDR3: TGTGCCAGCAGCTTTGGGGGGCATCAGCAGTACTTC.

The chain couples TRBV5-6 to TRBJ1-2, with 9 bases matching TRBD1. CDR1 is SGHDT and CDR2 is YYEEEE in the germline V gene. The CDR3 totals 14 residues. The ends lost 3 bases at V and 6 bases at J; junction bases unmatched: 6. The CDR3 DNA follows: TGTGCCAGCAGCTACCCACAGGGGGCGAATGGCTACACCTTC. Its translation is CASSYPQGANGYTF.

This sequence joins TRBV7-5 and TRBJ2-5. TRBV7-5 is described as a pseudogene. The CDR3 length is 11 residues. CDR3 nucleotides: TGTGCCAGAAGCTTAGGGGGATGTCGGTACTTC. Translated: CARSLGGCRYF.